The present T cell receptor (beta chain) was sequenced within a study of PD-L1 blockade in urothelial cancer. Study-wide background: About 90% of the 29 patients were males with bladder-origin urothelial cancer. A median of approximately 140,000 T cells was found in the blood samples.

V was cut by 4 bases and J by 7 bases, with 14 bases left in between. The germline V gene encodes CDR1 MNHNS and CDR2 SASEGT. The CDR3 totals 15 residues. Pretreatment sampling and on-treatment sampling together yielded between 1 and 8 samples for each patient. Sequencing used immunoSEQ multiplex PCR; TCRdb keeps in-frame clones, though not all of them. The sample records more than 45,000 clones, 60% to 85% being singletons. The source is a man aged 70 or older with urothelial cancer. The rearrangement links TRBV6-1 to TRBJ1-6; maybe TRBD1 (6 bases). This specimen was PBMCs, taken around atezolizumab (anti-PD-L1) treatment. Here the CDR3 reads CASSAGWGRNSPLHF. CDR3 bases: TGTGCCAGCAGTGCGGGATGGGGGCGGAATTCACCCCTCCACTTT.